The 32 T cell receptor beta chains listed next were all sequenced from one sample in a study of response to subunit inactivated influenza vaccine. TCRdb re-called the RT-PCR reads through MiXCR, storing one row per CDR3 protein. The data contain 300,000 to 350,000 distinct CDR3 sequences, roughly 22% of them seen just once; the ten biggest clones take up about a tenth. Source: PBMCs from blood, taken less than 22 months after vaccination. The origin of the receptors is a man between 50 and 70 years old who received an inactivated influenza vaccine.

The genes are TRBV4-2 and TRBJ1-5; 7 nucleotides match TRBD1. CDR1 and CDR2 (germline): LGHNA, YNFKEQ. The junction had 7 bases not matched to a gene; V was cut back by 1 base and J by 7 bases. This CDR3 contains 15 residues. The CDR3 DNA reads TGTGCCAGCAGCCAAGTTGAGGACAGGATCCAGCCCCAGCATTTT. It specifies CASSQVEDRIQPQHF.

The chain is built from TRBV24-1 and TRBJ2-3; 8 bases match TRBD2. V was pared by 6 bases and J by 1 base, with 5 bases of the junction left unmatched. Germline CDR1 KGHDR, CDR2 SFDVKD. The CDR3 has 15 amino acids. This chain's CDR3 is CATSRGRMRTDTQYF. The DNA of the CDR3 is TGTGCCACCAGTCGCGGGAGGATGCGCACAGATACGCAGTATTTT.

This clonotype appeared many times. The chain uses TRBV7-2 and TRBJ1-2; no firm D call. Trimming removed 1 base at V and 4 bases at J, with 16 bases between. This CDR3 has 16 residues. The germline gives CDR1 SGHTA, CDR2 FQGNSA. CDR3 coding DNA: TGTGCCAGCAGCTTAGTTGGGCAGGCCCGGGCCTATGGCTACACCTTC. It codes for CASSLVGQARAYGYTF. Using reference TRBV7-2 and TRBJ1-2 for the parts outside the CDR3, the full variable domain is GAGVSQSPSNKVTEKGKDVELRCDPISGHTALYWYRQSLGQGLEFLIYFQGNSAPDKSGLPSDRFSAERTGGSVSTLTIQRTQQEDSAVYLCASSLVGQARAYGYTFGSGTRLTVV.

The J gene is TRBJ1-6, the V gene TRBV29-1, with D tentatively TRBD1 (5 bases). Trimming pared 4 bases from V and 5 bases from J, leaving 9 bases between. This CDR3 has 13 amino acids. Germline V gene lookup returns CDR1 SQVTM and CDR2 ANQGSEA. The CDR3 here is CSVGGPDNSPLHF. The CDR3 coding sequence is TGCAGCGTTGGGGGCCCGGATAATTCACCCCTCCACTTT.

This clonotype was picked up one time. The chain carries TRBV29-1 and TRBJ1-2; D uncertain. V was trimmed by 4 bases and J by 4 bases, leaving 13 bases between them. Germline-derived CDR1 and CDR2 are SQVTM and ANQGSEA. This CDR3 has 13 residues. The CDR3 bases are TGCAGCGTTGGACCCACGAGACGCTATGGCTACACCTTC. Amino acids: CSVGPTRRYGYTF.

This clonotype was detected only a few times. The chain couples TRBV30 to TRBJ1-4; TRBD1 might be the D (5 bases). The V gene lost 0 bases and the J gene lost 5 bases, with 7 bases spanning the gap. The CDR3 is 13 residues long. Germline values: CDR1 GTSNPN, CDR2 SVGIG (reference sequence). This chain's CDR3 is CAWSVRGNEKLFF. The CDR3 DNA sequence: TGTGCCTGGAGTGTACGGGGGAATGAAAAACTGTTTTTT. Supplemented by reference TRBV30 and TRBJ1-4, the full variable domain reads SQTIHQWPATLVQPVGSPLSLECTVEGTSNPNLYWYRQAAGRGLQLLFYSVGIGQISSEVPQNLSASRPQDRQFILSSKKLLLSDSGFYLCAWSVRGNEKLFFGSGTQLSVL.

In its sample, this clonotype was seen a few times. The chain recombines TRBV5-1 with TRBJ1-2, with 10 bases identical to TRBD1. Germline V gene sequence: CDR1 SGHRS, CDR2 YFSETQ. CDR3 length: 14 amino acids. The V gene end was trimmed by 0 bases and the J gene end by 8 bases; junction bases not matched to a gene: 4. The CDR3: CASSLVGQGMGYTF. Here the CDR3 DNA reads TGCGCCAGCAGCTTGGTGGGACAGGGGATGGGCTACACCTTC.

This clonotype showed up just a few times. For the CDR3, the DNA is TGTGCCAGCAGCCTCATGGGACCGAACACTGAAGCTTTCTTT. It encodes CASSLMGPNTEAFF. This chain joins TRBV7-2 and TRBJ1-1; D is possibly TRBD1 (5 bases). The CDR3 covers 14 residues. Per germline, CDR1 SGHTA and CDR2 FQGNSA. V was cut by 5 bases and J by 1 base, with 11 bases left in between.

The V call is TRBV4-3, the J call TRBJ1-2, with D possibly matching TRBD1 (5 bases). V lost 0 bases to trimming and J lost 8 bases, with 13 bases between them. The CDR3 has 14 residues. Germline loops: CDR1 LGHNA, CDR2 YSLEER. CDR3 in amino acids: CASSQDAQVGGYTF. CDR3 bases: TGCGCCAGCAGCCAAGATGCACAGGTGGGAGGCTACACCTTC.

In its sample, this clonotype was seen a few times. This chain uses TRBV5-1 with TRBJ2-7; no firm D call. V was cut by 0 bases and J by 1 base, with 11 bases left in between. The CDR3 covers 15 residues. The germline V gene encodes CDR1 SGHRS and CDR2 YFSETQ. CDR3: CASSLGPKESYEQYF. The CDR3 DNA is TGCGCCAGCAGCTTGGGCCCGAAGGAGTCCTACGAGCAGTACTTC. The full variable domain, rest sourced from reference TRBV5-1 and TRBJ2-7, is KAGVTQTPRYLIKTRGQQVTLSCSPISGHRSVSWYQQTPGQGLQFLFEYFSETQRNKGNFPGRFSGRQFSNSRSEMNVSTLELGDSALYLCASSLGPKESYEQYFGPGTRLTVT.

V and J are TRBV3-1 and TRBJ2-7; perhaps TRBD1 as D (5 bases). The CDR3 totals 12 residues. Between the trimmed V and J ends, which lost 4 bases and 6 bases, there was a span of 10 bases. Germline-derived CDR1 and CDR2 are LGHDT and YNNKEL (reference sequence). In DNA, the CDR3 is TGTGCCAGCAGCCCGGCTGGGGCCGAGCAGTACTTC. Its protein product is CASSPAGAEQYF.

CDR3 protein: CASSQYGQASTDTQYF. The CDR3 nucleotides read TGTGCCAGCAGCCAATACGGCCAGGCAAGCACAGATACGCAGTATTTT. J is TRBJ2-3 and V is TRBV7-8, with D uncertain. CDR3 size: 16 residues. Trimming shortened V by 5 bases and J by 0 bases, and 15 bases separated the two germline ends. Germline V gives CDR1 SGHVS, CDR2 FQNEAQ.

This clonotype was recorded a few times. The chain uses TRBV6-5 and TRBJ1-4; no definite D call. The germline V gene encodes CDR1 MNHEY and CDR2 SVGAGI. The germline V and J ends were trimmed by 2 bases and 8 bases, with 3 bases remaining between them. The CDR3 runs 11 residues. CDR3 sequence reads: CASSYGEKLFF. Written as DNA, the CDR3 is TGTGCCAGCAGTTACGGGGAAAAACTGTTTTTT.

This clonotype occurred a few times. This sequence joins TRBV30 and TRBJ1-3; no definite D call. The CDR3 totals 12 residues. V was shortened by 3 bases and J by 0 bases, with 3 bases between the two germline ends. Germline CDR1 reads GTSNPN; CDR2 reads SVGIG (reference sequence). CDR3: CAWRGSGNTIYF. For the CDR3, the DNA is TGTGCCTGGAGAGGCTCTGGAAACACCATATATTTT.

This clonotype has a count of ten or more. The V call is TRBV20-1, the J call TRBJ1-3; D ambiguous. Trimming cost V 3 bases and J 7 bases, with 16 bases left between them. This CDR3 contains 14 residues. The germline CDR1 and CDR2 sequences are DFQATT and SNEGSKA (reference sequence). The CDR3 region is CSASVFGEWNTIYF. CDR3 coding DNA: TGCAGTGCTAGTGTGTTCGGGGAGTGGAACACCATATATTTT.

This clonotype was found a few times. The chain employs TRBV30 and TRBJ1-2; D gene uncertain. The CDR3 length is 13 residues. V was cut by 2 bases and J by 0 bases, with 7 bases left in between. Germline V gene data show CDR1 as GTSNPN and CDR2 as SVGIG (reference sequence). The CDR3 region has the DNA TGTGCCTGGAGTACGGGAGCTAACTATGGCTACACCTTC. Translated, it gives CAWSTGANYGYTF.

At least ten counts were recorded for this clonotype. V gene TRBV7-2 combines with J gene TRBJ1-2; D not certain. Between the trimmed V and J ends, which lost 0 bases and 4 bases, there was a span of 9 bases. Per germline, CDR1 SGHTA and CDR2 FQGNSA. This CDR3 is 14 amino acids long. Here the CDR3 reads CASSLASSVYGYTF. CDR3 sequence (DNA): TGTGCCAGCAGCTTAGCCAGCTCTGTCTATGGCTACACCTTC.

This chain joins TRBV4-3 and TRBJ1-2; 9 nucleotides line up with TRBD1. CDR1 is LGHNA, CDR2 YSLEER, per germline. Trimming cost V 3 bases and J 8 bases; bases outside gene matches: 13. The CDR3 runs to 16 residues. The CDR3 DNA reads as TGCGCCAGCAGCCAGATGAATCAACAGGGGGCTCAGGGCTACACCTTC. The encoded protein is CASSQMNQQGAQGYTF.

This clonotype was seen a handful of times. This chain joins TRBV20-1 and TRBJ1-4, with a possible D match to TRBD1 (5 bases). Trimming stripped 6 bases from V and 8 bases from J, with 19 bases between. The CDR3 runs 14 residues. Germline values: CDR1 DFQATT, CDR2 SNEGSKA (reference sequence). The CDR3 DNA reads as TGCAGTGCGCCCGATACCGGGACCTACGAAAAACTGTTTTTT. Its protein is CSAPDTGTYEKLFF.

This clonotype has just a few counts. This chain links TRBV7-2 with TRBJ2-6, with D perhaps given as TRBD1 or TRBD2 (5 bases each). Germline-derived CDR1 and CDR2 are SGHTA and FQGNSA. Between the trimmed V and J ends, which lost 5 bases and 1 base, there was a span of 9 bases. The CDR3 is 15 amino acids. The CDR3 sequence is CASSTWGSGANVLTF. The CDR3 nucleotides read TGTGCCAGCAGCACCTGGGGGTCTGGGGCCAACGTCCTGACTTTC.

There are many counts of this clonotype. This chain links TRBV19 with TRBJ1-1; 7 bases align to TRBD1. The CDR3 sequence is 13 residues long. Trimming cost V 7 bases and J 8 bases; bases outside gene matches: 10. CDR1 and CDR2 (germline): LNHDA, SQIVND (reference sequence). The CDR3 DNA follows: TGTGCCAGTACCAAAGATAGGGGACAGGAAGCTTTCTTT. Translated, it gives CASTKDRGQEAFF.

This clonotype was found a few times. J is TRBJ1-5 and V is TRBV20-1, with 7 positions matching TRBD1. The CDR3 has 14 amino acids. Trimming took 5 bases from V and 4 from J; bases not matched to a gene: 8. CDR1 and CDR2 (germline): DFQATT, SNEGSKA (reference sequence). In DNA form, the CDR3 reads TGCAGTGCTGAAAAGACAGGGCCTAATCAGCCCCAGCATTTT. Translation: CSAEKTGPNQPQHF.

This clonotype was seen only a few times. V is TRBV19 and J is TRBJ1-5, with D possibly matching TRBD1 (5 bases). The V gene's germline CDR1 is LNHDA and CDR2 SQIVND (reference sequence). The V end lost 2 bases, the J end lost 7 bases, and 9 bases lay between the germline ends. The CDR3 sequence is 13 residues long. The CDR3 loop is CASSIIGAQPQHF. The CDR3 bases are TGTGCCAGTAGTATAATAGGGGCGCAGCCCCAGCATTTT.

A few counts support this clonotype. The chain carries TRBV6-2 or TRBV6-3 and TRBJ1-5; 7 positions agree with TRBD1. This CDR3 contains 14 residues. The V gene's germline CDR1 is MNHEY and CDR2 SVGEGT. Trimming took 6 bases from V and 5 from J; bases not matched to a gene: 7. This CDR3 reads CASSSDRAYQPQHF. The CDR3 DNA reads as TGTGCCAGCAGCTCTGACAGGGCCTATCAGCCCCAGCATTTT.

In its sample, this clonotype was seen many times. This chain uses TRBV12-3 or TRBV12-4 with TRBJ1-2, with TRBD1 matching 7 bases. The V gene end was trimmed by 5 bases and the J gene end by 4 bases; junction bases not matched to a gene: 4. This CDR3 has 13 residues. CDR3 residues: CASSTTGIYGYTF. The CDR3, as DNA: TGTGCCAGCAGTACGACAGGGATCTATGGCTACACCTTC.

A few counts support this clonotype. The V gene is TRBV4-3, the J gene TRBJ2-3, with D possibly being TRBD2 (5 bases). V was shortened by 0 bases and J by 0 bases, with 13 bases between the two germline ends. This CDR3 has 17 amino acids. The germline gives CDR1 LGHNA, CDR2 YSLEER. The CDR3 reads CASSQDDERRSTDTQYF. The CDR3 coding sequence is TGCGCCAGCAGCCAAGATGATGAGCGGAGGAGCACAGATACGCAGTATTTT.

This clonotype was detected only a few times. This chain links TRBV7-2 with TRBJ1-2; 8 nucleotides align to TRBD1. The V gene end was trimmed by 3 bases and the J gene end by 3 bases; junction bases not matched to a gene: 9. CDR1 and CDR2 (germline): SGHTA, FQGNSA. This CDR3 region has 16 residues. The CDR3 is CASSFSPSDRDYGYTF. The CDR3 DNA sequence: TGTGCCAGCAGCTTCTCTCCCTCGGACAGGGACTATGGCTACACCTTC. The full variable domain, in which reference TRBV7-2 and TRBJ1-2 provide the parts outside the CDR3, is GAGVSQSPSNKVTEKGKDVELRCDPISGHTALYWYRQSLGQGLEFLIYFQGNSAPDKSGLPSDRFSAERTGGSVSTLTIQRTQQEDSAVYLCASSFSPSDRDYGYTFGSGTRLTVV.

This clonotype was observed a handful of times. J is TRBJ2-7 and V is TRBV28, with 8 nucleotides matching TRBD1. Trimming took 1 base from V and 7 from J; bases not matched to a gene: 6. Germline V gene sequence: CDR1 MDHEN, CDR2 SYDVKM. The CDR3 totals 14 residues. The CDR3 is CASSLYRGRGEQYF. CDR3 DNA: TGTGCCAGCAGTTTATACAGGGGGAGAGGAGAGCAGTACTTC.

This clonotype was observed at least ten times. The V gene is TRBV5-1, the J gene TRBJ1-1; 8 bases map to TRBD1. The CDR3 has 14 amino acids. The V gene's germline CDR1 is SGHRS and CDR2 YFSETQ. Germline trimming cut 3 bases from V and 3 bases from J; bases unmatched to any gene: 4. The CDR3 bases are TGCGCCAGCAGCTCGGGACAGGTTTACACTGAAGCTTTCTTT. This gives the protein CASSSGQVYTEAFF. The full variable domain, in which reference TRBV5-1 and TRBJ1-1 provide the parts outside the CDR3, is KAGVTQTPRYLIKTRGQQVTLSCSPISGHRSVSWYQQTPGQGLQFLFEYFSETQRNKGNFPGRFSGRQFSNSRSEMNVSTLELGDSALYLCASSSGQVYTEAFFGQGTRLTVV.

In this sample, this clonotype turned up a few times. This chain joins TRBV14 and TRBJ2-1; TRBD2 might be the D (6 bases). Trimming shortened V by 3 bases and J by 13 bases, and 13 bases separated the two germline ends. Per germline, CDR1 SGHDN and CDR2 FVKESK. CDR3 size: 12 residues. This CDR3 is CASSQTGTRQFF. The CDR3 nucleotides are TGTGCCAGCAGCCAGACCGGGACTCGTCAGTTCTTC.

This clonotype was counted a few times. This chain links TRBV4-3 with TRBJ1-5; D ambiguous. Germline CDR1 reads LGHNA; CDR2 reads YSLEER. The CDR3 extends over 13 amino acids. Trimming shortened V by 0 bases and J by 5 bases, and 5 bases separated the two germline ends. CDR3 DNA sequence: TGCGCCAGCAGCCAAGATCTCTATCAGCCCCAGCATTTT. Translated: CASSQDLYQPQHF.

The chain employs TRBV2 and TRBJ1-6; a weak D match, TRBD1 (5 bases). The CDR3 contains 15 residues. Germline-derived CDR1 and CDR2 are SNHLY and FYNNEI. The V gene lost 3 bases and the J gene lost 9 bases, with 15 bases spanning the gap. This chain's CDR3 is CASSERQGLGSPLHF. The CDR3 bases are TGTGCCAGCAGTGAGCGCCAGGGCCTGGGTTCACCCCTCCACTTT.